This T cell receptor (beta chain) was identified during a study of blood T cell repertoires in COVID-19. Across the whole study: There were acute and convalescent COVID-19 samples, and they came from the United States, Italy and Spain. PBMCs, B-cell-depleted T cells, or T cells provided the cDNA or gDNA that made up the material.

Authors' analysis steps: Researchers report that nucleated cell counts were estimated from reference gene primer amplification. TCRdb keeps only in-frame clones here, not all; method: immunoSEQ multiplex PCR. That table furnishes V, J and clone size, whereas the DNA furnished D and trimming. The sample yields approximately 330,000 clones, 85% to 90% seen once. The sample was peripheral blood. The source is a woman in her 50s with active or convalescent COVID-19.

The CDR3 protein is CASSKREDGYTF. CDR3 bases: TGTGCCAGCAGCAAACGGGAGGATGGCTACACCTTC. V gene TRBV21-1 combines with J gene TRBJ1-2. TRBV21-1 is assigned pseudogene status. The CDR3 consists of 12 residues.